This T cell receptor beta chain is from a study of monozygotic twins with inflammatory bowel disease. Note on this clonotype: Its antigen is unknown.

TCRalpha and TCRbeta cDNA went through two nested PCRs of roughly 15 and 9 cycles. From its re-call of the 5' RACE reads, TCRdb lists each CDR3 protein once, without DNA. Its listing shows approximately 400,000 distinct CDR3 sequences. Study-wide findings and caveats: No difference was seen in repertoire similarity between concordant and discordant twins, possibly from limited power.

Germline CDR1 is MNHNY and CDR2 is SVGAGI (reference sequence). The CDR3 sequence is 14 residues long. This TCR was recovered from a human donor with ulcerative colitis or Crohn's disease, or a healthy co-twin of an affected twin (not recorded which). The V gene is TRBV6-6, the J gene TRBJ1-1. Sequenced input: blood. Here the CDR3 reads CASCPGTLNTEAFF.